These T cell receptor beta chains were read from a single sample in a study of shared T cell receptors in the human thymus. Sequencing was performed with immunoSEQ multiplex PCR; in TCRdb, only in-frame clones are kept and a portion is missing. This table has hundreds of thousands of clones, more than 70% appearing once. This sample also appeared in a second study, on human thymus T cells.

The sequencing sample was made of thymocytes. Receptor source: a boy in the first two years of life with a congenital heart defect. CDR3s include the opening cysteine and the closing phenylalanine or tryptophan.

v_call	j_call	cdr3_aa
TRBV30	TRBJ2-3	CAWTITGGGLTDTQYF
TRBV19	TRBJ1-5	CASSLINRAPDTQPQHF
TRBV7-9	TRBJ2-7	CASSLGDYTYEQYF
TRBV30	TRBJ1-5	CAWSNSSRAGGNQPQHF
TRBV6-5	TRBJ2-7	CASRPRGAYEQYF
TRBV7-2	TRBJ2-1	CASSLGSGGTHGSYNEQFF
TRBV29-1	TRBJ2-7	CSVGQDISYEQYF
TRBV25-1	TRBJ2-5	CASRWTSGGNEVGETQYF
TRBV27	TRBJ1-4	CASSHQRNEKLFF
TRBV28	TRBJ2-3	CASSYECTDTQYF
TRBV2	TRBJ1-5	CASRDSNSNQPQHF
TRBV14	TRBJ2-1	CASSRTSAPKKGSYNEQFF
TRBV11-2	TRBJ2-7	CASSFAWEGPEQYF
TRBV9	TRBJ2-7	CASSVEGGSSYEQYF
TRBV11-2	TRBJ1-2	CASSLVLGVDYGYTF
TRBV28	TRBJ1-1	CASTRDRVSRPEAFF
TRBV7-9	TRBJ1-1	CASSSGTGQEAFF
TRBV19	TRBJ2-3	CASTSTDTQYF
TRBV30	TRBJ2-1	CAWSVRLAGGREANYNEQFF
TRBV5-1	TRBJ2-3	CASSTGQGGKADTQYF
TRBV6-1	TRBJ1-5	CASSEQGGGNQPQHF
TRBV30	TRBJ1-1	CASPAGDTEAFF
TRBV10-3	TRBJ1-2	CAISADNYGYTF
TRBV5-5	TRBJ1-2	CASSFGGNYGYTF
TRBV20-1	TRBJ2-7	CSARQGWEQYF
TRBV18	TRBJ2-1	CASSPGSSGSRGAYNEQFF
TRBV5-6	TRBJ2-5	CASSSQRGLSQETQYF
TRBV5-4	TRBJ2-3	CASSLRLDPSTDTQYF
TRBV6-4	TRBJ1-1	CASPDRVEAFF
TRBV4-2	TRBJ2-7	CASSQGSFRETDRYEQYF
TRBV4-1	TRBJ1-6	CASSQNRGSPLHF
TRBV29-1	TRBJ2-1	CSVLAGGPNEQFF
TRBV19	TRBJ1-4	CASRGLPNEKLFF
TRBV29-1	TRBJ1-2	CSVGQNYGYTF
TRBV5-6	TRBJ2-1	CASSLGTSGRIYNEQFF
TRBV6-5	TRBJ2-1	CASSYSSGRALGEQFF
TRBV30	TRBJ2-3	CAWSVVLAGGKWVTDTQYF